The clone carrying this T cell receptor beta chain was seen only a few times. Per the authors' pipeline: A classifier of distant metastasis in papillary thyroid cancer was built from CDR3 differences (across clinicopathological groups). TCRdb re-analyzed the PCR reads through MiXCR. The V and J calls were determined by TCRdb, not by the authors. The sample has some 31,000 clones, under 20% seen once; the top ten hold 6.9%. No treatment of any kind had been given to any patient before thyroid surgery. This entry belongs to a study of metastatic and nonmetastatic thyroid tumors. The V gene lost 6 bases and the J gene lost 5 bases, with 17 bases spanning the gap. The CDR3 is 15 residues long. The germline gives CDR1 MDHEN, CDR2 SYDVKM.

The TCR sequence derives from a female donor with papillary thyroid cancer or a benign thyroid nodule (not recorded which). Some clones in this sample may be carry-over from other donors' samples. The sample was blood. This chain joins TRBV28 and TRBJ1-5; a possible D gene is TRBD1 (6 bases). CDR3: CASSPYAGAHQPQHF. CDR3 sequence (DNA): TGTGCCAGCAGCCCTTATGCAGGGGCTCATCAGCCCCAGCATTTT.